This is a list of T cell receptor beta chains from one sample in a study of identical twins. TCRdb independently ran MiXCR on the 5' RACE reads; one entry per CDR3 protein. The sample contains around 550,000 distinct CDR3 sequences, 12% to 15% of which appear only once. This sample also appeared in a second study, on yellow fever vaccine responses in identical twins.

Sequenced material: CD4+ T cells sorted from blood. The receptor source for this set is a woman under 30 in good health. Each CDR3 is given with its conserved first and last residue. The order of the fields is clone size, J gene, V gene, D gene, CDR3 DNA, CDR3 protein. The D gene is left open where the match is weak. For some rows the clone size is stated as once, few or many, or as a class when expanded; others skip it.

abundance: many
j_gene: TRBJ2-3
v_gene: TRBV10-2
d_gene: NA
CDR3nt: TGCGCCAGCAGTGGTGTTAGCGGAAGCACAGATACGCAGTATTTT
CDR3aa: CASSGVSGSTDTQYF

abundance: few
j_gene: TRBJ1-1
v_gene: TRBV5-1
d_gene: NA
CDR3nt: TGCGCCAGCAGCTTGGCACAGGGACGCACTGAAGCTTTCTTT
CDR3aa: CASSLAQGRTEAFF

abundance: NA
j_gene: TRBJ1-1
v_gene: TRBV25-1
d_gene: TRBD1
CDR3nt: TGTGCCAGCAGTGCCCTGGACAGGGGAGCTTTCTTT
CDR3aa: CASSALDRGAFF

abundance: NA
j_gene: TRBJ1-1
v_gene: TRBV6-5
d_gene: TRBD1
CDR3nt: TGTGCCAGCAGTTACAGGGGGACAGGGGGCCACTCTGAAGCTTTCTTT
CDR3aa: CASSYRGTGGHSEAFF

abundance: many
j_gene: TRBJ2-5
v_gene: TRBV12-3/TRBV12-4
d_gene: NA
CDR3nt: TGTGCCAGCAGTTCCAGGACGGGGGCTTCAGAGACCCAGTACTTC
CDR3aa: CASSSRTGASETQYF

abundance: NA
j_gene: TRBJ1-2
v_gene: TRBV28
d_gene: NA
CDR3nt: TGTGCCAGCAGAATCTCCGGAAACTTGTGGGGCTACACCTTC
CDR3aa: CASRISGNLWGYTF

abundance: many
j_gene: TRBJ2-2
v_gene: TRBV29-1
d_gene: NA
CDR3nt: TGCAGCGTTGAAGGTCTAGGGTATCGGGGGGAGCTGTTTTTT
CDR3aa: CSVEGLGYRGELFF

abundance: NA
j_gene: TRBJ2-1
v_gene: TRBV7-9
d_gene: NA
CDR3nt: TGTGCCAGCAGTTTTCCTAGGGACGCCAATGAGCAGTTCTTC
CDR3aa: CASSFPRDANEQFF

abundance: few
j_gene: TRBJ2-3
v_gene: TRBV6-1
d_gene: NA
CDR3nt: TGTGCCGCAGCGGTGGGGGGGGCCCAGTTTGAGACGCAGTATTTT
CDR3aa: CAAAVGGAQFETQYF

abundance: NA
j_gene: TRBJ2-1
v_gene: TRBV20-1
d_gene: TRBD2
CDR3nt: TGCAGTGCTAGAGATCAGGGTTCATTAGCGGGATCCTACAATGAGCAGTTCTTC
CDR3aa: CSARDQGSLAGSYNEQFF

abundance: NA
j_gene: TRBJ2-3
v_gene: TRBV27
d_gene: TRBD2
CDR3nt: TGTGCCAGCAGGCTAGCGGCCACAGATACGCAGTATTTT
CDR3aa: CASRLAATDTQYF

abundance: few
j_gene: TRBJ2-3
v_gene: TRBV6-1
d_gene: NA
CDR3nt: TGTGCCAGCAGTGAAAAGGGGAGCACAGATACGCAGTATTTT
CDR3aa: CASSEKGSTDTQYF

abundance: NA
j_gene: TRBJ2-1
v_gene: TRBV7-6
d_gene: TRBD2
CDR3nt: TGTGCCAGCAGCCCCGGGACTAGCGGAGGGAGCTCCTACAATGAGCAGTTCTTC
CDR3aa: CASSPGTSGGSSYNEQFF

abundance: few
j_gene: TRBJ2-3
v_gene: TRBV12-3/TRBV12-4
d_gene: NA
CDR3nt: TGTGCCAGCAGTCCCCCCCCAAGCGGGAGCACAGATACGCAGTATTTT
CDR3aa: CASSPPPSGSTDTQYF

abundance: many
j_gene: TRBJ2-1
v_gene: TRBV10-3
d_gene: TRBD2
CDR3nt: TGTGCCATCAGACAACTAGCGAGCTCCTACAATGAGCAGTTCTTC
CDR3aa: CAIRQLASSYNEQFF

abundance: few
j_gene: TRBJ2-7
v_gene: TRBV12-5
d_gene: NA
CDR3nt: TGTGCTAGTGGTTTGGTCACAGGAGGGAACCACGAGCAGTACTTC
CDR3aa: CASGLVTGGNHEQYF

abundance: many
j_gene: TRBJ1-1
v_gene: TRBV12-3/TRBV12-4
d_gene: NA
CDR3nt: TGTGCCAGCAGTTATGACATCTCTGAAGCTTTCTTT
CDR3aa: CASSYDISEAFF

abundance: many
j_gene: TRBJ1-2
v_gene: TRBV5-1
d_gene: NA
CDR3nt: TGCGCCAGCAGCTTGGCATCCCTAACTAACTATGGCTACACCTTC
CDR3aa: CASSLASLTNYGYTF

abundance: NA
j_gene: TRBJ2-3
v_gene: TRBV3-1
d_gene: NA
CDR3nt: TGTGCCAGCAGCCCAGACTCTTCCCCAGCCCCAACGCAGTATTTT
CDR3aa: CASSPDSSPAPTQYF

abundance: few
j_gene: TRBJ1-4
v_gene: TRBV25-1
d_gene: TRBD1
CDR3nt: TGTGCCAGCAAACAGGGGGGTCGTGAAAAACTGTTTTTT
CDR3aa: CASKQGGREKLFF

abundance: NA
j_gene: TRBJ2-6
v_gene: TRBV6-1
d_gene: NA
CDR3nt: TGTGCCAGCACCAAACCGGGGGCTGGGGCCAACGTCCTGACTTTC
CDR3aa: CASTKPGAGANVLTF

abundance: NA
j_gene: TRBJ2-6
v_gene: TRBV24-1
d_gene: TRBD1
CDR3nt: TGTGCCACCTCCGCGACAGGGGCTTTTGGGGCCAACGTCCTGACTTTC
CDR3aa: CATSATGAFGANVLTF

abundance: few
j_gene: TRBJ2-2
v_gene: TRBV5-6
d_gene: NA
CDR3nt: TGTGCCAGCAGCACAGGGAAAACGAAGAAGTGGGTGACCGGGGAGCTGTTTTTT
CDR3aa: CASSTGKTKKWVTGELFF

abundance: NA
j_gene: TRBJ2-5
v_gene: TRBV5-1
d_gene: TRBD2
CDR3nt: TGCGCCAGCAGCTCTACTGAACTAGCGGGAGCGGGGCAGTACTTC
CDR3aa: CASSSTELAGAGQYF

abundance: NA
j_gene: TRBJ2-1
v_gene: TRBV20-1
d_gene: TRBD2
CDR3nt: TGCAGTGCGGCCGGACTAGCGTTGTACAATGAGCAGTTCTTC
CDR3aa: CSAAGLALYNEQFF

abundance: NA
j_gene: TRBJ2-1
v_gene: TRBV29-1
d_gene: NA
CDR3nt: TGCAGCGCCCAAGGCCGGGAGCAGTTCTTC
CDR3aa: CSAQGREQFF

abundance: NA
j_gene: TRBJ2-5
v_gene: TRBV20-1
d_gene: TRBD2
CDR3nt: TGCAGTGCGAAAAGACTAGCGGGAGTCCGCGAGACCCAGTACTTC
CDR3aa: CSAKRLAGVRETQYF

abundance: few
j_gene: TRBJ2-3
v_gene: TRBV10-1
d_gene: TRBD1
CDR3nt: TGCGCCAGCTCTGCCGGACAGGGGATCACAGATACGCAGTATTTT
CDR3aa: CASSAGQGITDTQYF

abundance: NA
j_gene: TRBJ2-1
v_gene: TRBV18
d_gene: NA
CDR3nt: TGTGCCAGCTCACCAAGGTCAGCCTACAATGAGCAGTTCTTC
CDR3aa: CASSPRSAYNEQFF

abundance: NA
j_gene: TRBJ1-2
v_gene: TRBV4-1
d_gene: NA
CDR3nt: TGCGCCAGCAGCGCAACCCCTAGGGCGGACTATGGCTACACCTTC
CDR3aa: CASSATPRADYGYTF

abundance: NA
j_gene: TRBJ2-4
v_gene: TRBV6-2/TRBV6-3
d_gene: NA
CDR3nt: TGTGCCAGCAGTAGGAGCATCGGAGATTTAGCCAAAAACATTCAGTACTTC
CDR3aa: CASSRSIGDLAKNIQYF

abundance: NA
j_gene: TRBJ2-1
v_gene: TRBV19
d_gene: NA
CDR3nt: TGTGCCAGTAGTACCGGGACACCTTCCTACAATGAGCAGTTCTTC
CDR3aa: CASSTGTPSYNEQFF

abundance: NA
j_gene: TRBJ2-2
v_gene: TRBV5-6
d_gene: TRBD1
CDR3nt: TGTGCCAGCAGTCCGCCCTTCTCCGGGACAGTAATGAACACCGGGGAGCTGTTTTTT
CDR3aa: CASSPPFSGTVMNTGELFF

abundance: few
j_gene: TRBJ2-7
v_gene: TRBV28
d_gene: NA
CDR3nt: TGTGCCAGCAGTTTCGAAAGGGTCAAATACGAGCAGTACTTC
CDR3aa: CASSFERVKYEQYF

abundance: few
j_gene: TRBJ1-6
v_gene: TRBV10-3
d_gene: NA
CDR3nt: TGTGCCATCAAAGGGGACCCCGGGGCACCCCTCCACTTT
CDR3aa: CAIKGDPGAPLHF

abundance: few
j_gene: TRBJ2-2
v_gene: TRBV5-8
d_gene: TRBD1
CDR3nt: TGTGCCAGCACCCCCCAGGGGACAGGGTTGACCGGGGAGCTGTTTTTT
CDR3aa: CASTPQGTGLTGELFF

abundance: few
j_gene: TRBJ2-5
v_gene: TRBV20-1
d_gene: TRBD1
CDR3nt: TGCAGTGCTAGAGACGGGACAGGGACCCAAGAGACCCAGTACTTC
CDR3aa: CSARDGTGTQETQYF

abundance: few
j_gene: TRBJ1-2
v_gene: TRBV5-1
d_gene: NA
CDR3nt: TGCGCCAGCAGCCTGGAGGGAATCGGCTACACCTTC
CDR3aa: CASSLEGIGYTF

abundance: NA
j_gene: TRBJ2-2
v_gene: TRBV29-1
d_gene: NA
CDR3nt: TGCAGCGTCCGGGGCGTGAACACCGGGGAGCTGTTTTTT
CDR3aa: CSVRGVNTGELFF

abundance: many
j_gene: TRBJ2-7
v_gene: TRBV12-3/TRBV12-4
d_gene: NA
CDR3nt: TGTGCCAGCAGTTCTAGAACCTACGAGCAGTACTTC
CDR3aa: CASSSRTYEQYF

abundance: few
j_gene: TRBJ2-1
v_gene: TRBV12-3/TRBV12-4
d_gene: NA
CDR3nt: TGTGCCAGCAGCCAGTATTATGAGCAGTTCTTC
CDR3aa: CASSQYYEQFF

abundance: few
j_gene: TRBJ2-4
v_gene: TRBV5-1
d_gene: TRBD1
CDR3nt: TGCGCCAGCAGCCCGTGGACAGGGGGCTTGTCGACACAACTAGCCAAAAACATTCAGTACTTC
CDR3aa: CASSPWTGGLSTQLAKNIQYF

abundance: NA
j_gene: TRBJ2-3
v_gene: TRBV5-1
d_gene: NA
CDR3nt: TGCGCCAGCAGCTTGACCGGGGGCCCAGATACGCAGTATTTT
CDR3aa: CASSLTGGPDTQYF

abundance: few
j_gene: TRBJ2-1
v_gene: TRBV28
d_gene: NA
CDR3nt: TGTGCCAGCAGTTACGCACGGATCGGATATCATGAGCAGTTCTTC
CDR3aa: CASSYARIGYHEQFF

abundance: few
j_gene: TRBJ2-1
v_gene: TRBV7-2
d_gene: TRBD1
CDR3nt: TGTGCCAGCAGCTCAGGGGGCAGTGAGCAGTTCTTC
CDR3aa: CASSSGGSEQFF

abundance: NA
j_gene: TRBJ2-1
v_gene: TRBV11-3
d_gene: NA
CDR3nt: TGTGCCAGCCGGGGCAGCAACGATGGCGAGCAGTTCTTC
CDR3aa: CASRGSNDGEQFF

abundance: few
j_gene: TRBJ1-4
v_gene: TRBV10-3
d_gene: TRBD1
CDR3nt: TGTGCCATCGGTCCGGGGACAGAGAATGAAAAACTGTTTTTT
CDR3aa: CAIGPGTENEKLFF

abundance: few
j_gene: TRBJ2-2
v_gene: TRBV2
d_gene: NA
CDR3nt: TGTGCCAGCAGTAAGGACACCGGGGAGCTGTTTTTT
CDR3aa: CASSKDTGELFF

abundance: few
j_gene: TRBJ2-1
v_gene: TRBV19
d_gene: TRBD1
CDR3nt: TGTGCCAGTAGCCGGGACAGGGGGTTGAGTGAGCAGTTCTTC
CDR3aa: CASSRDRGLSEQFF

abundance: NA
j_gene: TRBJ2-3
v_gene: TRBV21-1
d_gene: NA
CDR3nt: TGTGCCAGCAGCAAAGTAGCTAGCGGGAGGGAAAGCACAGATACGCAGTATTTT
CDR3aa: CASSKVASGRESTDTQYF

abundance: few
j_gene: TRBJ2-5
v_gene: TRBV12-3/TRBV12-4
d_gene: TRBD2
CDR3nt: TGTGCCAGCACTCCCTGGAGCGGGAGGGATCAAGAGACCCAGTACTTC
CDR3aa: CASTPWSGRDQETQYF

abundance: NA
j_gene: TRBJ2-2
v_gene: TRBV5-1
d_gene: NA
CDR3nt: TGCGCCAGCAGCCCAACACTCCCCGGGGAGCTGTTTTTT
CDR3aa: CASSPTLPGELFF

abundance: once
j_gene: TRBJ1-2
v_gene: TRBV28
d_gene: NA
CDR3nt: TGTGCCAGCAGTTTTTGGGTAGGCGATAGTGGCTACACCTTC
CDR3aa: CASSFWVGDSGYTF

abundance: NA
j_gene: TRBJ2-1
v_gene: TRBV5-1
d_gene: TRBD1
CDR3nt: TGCGCCAGCAGTATCGACAGGGCCGGTGAGCAGTTCTTC
CDR3aa: CASSIDRAGEQFF

abundance: few
j_gene: TRBJ2-2
v_gene: TRBV27
d_gene: TRBD1
CDR3nt: TGTGCCAGCACAACCGGGACAGGGGGATTGACCGGGGAGCTGTTTTTT
CDR3aa: CASTTGTGGLTGELFF

abundance: few
j_gene: TRBJ1-5
v_gene: TRBV29-1
d_gene: TRBD1
CDR3nt: TGCAGCGTTCGCTTGACAGGGCAACAGCCCCAGCATTTT
CDR3aa: CSVRLTGQQPQHF

abundance: NA
j_gene: TRBJ2-7
v_gene: TRBV12-5
d_gene: TRBD1
CDR3nt: TGTGCTAGTGGTTTGGTAATTGGAAGGGGGCGATCGTACGAGCAGTACTTC
CDR3aa: CASGLVIGRGRSYEQYF

abundance: many
j_gene: TRBJ2-7
v_gene: TRBV6-2/TRBV6-3
d_gene: NA
CDR3nt: TGTGCCAGCAGTTATGCCGGTGGTTACGAGCAGTACTTC
CDR3aa: CASSYAGGYEQYF

abundance: few
j_gene: TRBJ2-5
v_gene: TRBV2
d_gene: NA
CDR3nt: TGTGCCAGCACCGAGGCAGGGGAGACCCAGTACTTC
CDR3aa: CASTEAGETQYF